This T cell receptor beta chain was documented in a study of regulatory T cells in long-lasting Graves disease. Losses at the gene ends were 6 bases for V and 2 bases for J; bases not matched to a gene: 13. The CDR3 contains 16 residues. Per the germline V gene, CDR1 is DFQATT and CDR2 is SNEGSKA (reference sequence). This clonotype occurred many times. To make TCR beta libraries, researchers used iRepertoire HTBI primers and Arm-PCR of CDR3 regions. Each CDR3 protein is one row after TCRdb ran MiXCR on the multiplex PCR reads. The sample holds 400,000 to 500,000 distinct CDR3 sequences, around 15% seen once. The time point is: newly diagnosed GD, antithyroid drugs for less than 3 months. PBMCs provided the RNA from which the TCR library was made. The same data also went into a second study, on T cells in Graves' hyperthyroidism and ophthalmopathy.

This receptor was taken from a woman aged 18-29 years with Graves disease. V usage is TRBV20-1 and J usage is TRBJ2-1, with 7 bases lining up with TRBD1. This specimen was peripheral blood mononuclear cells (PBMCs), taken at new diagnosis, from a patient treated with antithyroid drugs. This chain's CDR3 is CSALTRWDRPYNEQFF. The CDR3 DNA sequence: TGCAGTGCCCTTACCCGGTGGGACAGACCCTACAATGAGCAGTTCTTC.